A single sample is the source of the 13 T cell receptor beta chains below, sequenced in a study of T-cell reconstitution after alpha-beta-depleted transplantation in children. Unique molecular identifiers were used to barcode this TCRbeta library. MiXCR, applied by TCRdb to the PCR reads, yields one record per CDR3 protein. The sample records hundreds of thousands of distinct CDR3 sequences, around 15% being singletons. Sample: PBMCs, mostly from graft donor cells, taken 360 days after TCRalphabeta/CD19-depleted stem cell transplant. The receptors were gathered from a boy in the first two years of life who had a stem cell transplant for Wiskott-Aldrich syndrome, so the T cells may come from the graft donor.

This clonotype has a handful of counts. The rearrangement joins TRBV29-1 to TRBJ2-3; the D gene is possibly TRBD2 (5 bases). The CDR3 is 16 amino acids. The germline V and J ends were trimmed by 7 bases and 0 bases, with 20 bases remaining between them. Germline lookup yields CDR1 SQVTM and CDR2 ANQGSEA. CDR3 amino acids: CSAIGTGDRSTDTQYF. CDR3 DNA: TGCAGCGCTATTGGAACCGGGGATCGGAGCACAGATACGCAGTATTTT.

This clonotype was counted once. The rearrangement joins TRBV11-2 to TRBJ2-7; TRBD1 agrees at 7 bases. V was pared by 5 bases and J by 6 bases, with 10 bases of the junction left unmatched. The length of the CDR3 is 14 residues. In germline, CDR1 is SGHAT, CDR2 FQNNGV. CDR3 protein: CASSVDRVVPEQYF. CDR3 DNA: TGTGCCAGCAGCGTCGACAGGGTCGTTCCCGAGCAGTACTTC.

This clonotype came up a few times. The V call is TRBV7-9, the J call TRBJ2-3, with TRBD2 as a possible D gene (5 bases). The germline V gene has CDR1 SEHNR and CDR2 FQNEAQ (reference sequence). V gave up 2 bases and J gave up 5 bases, with 8 bases separating them. The CDR3 is 13 amino acids. The CDR3 DNA is TGTGCCAGCAGCTTAAGAGGGATAGATACGCAGTATTTT. It is translated as CASSLRGIDTQYF.

The count of this clonotype is one. The J gene is TRBJ2-1, the V gene TRBV20-1; no firm D call. Germline values: CDR1 DFQATT, CDR2 SNEGSKA (reference sequence). Trimming took off 0 bases at V and 0 bases at J, with 6 bases between the two ends. This CDR3 comprises 14 residues. DNA for the CDR3: TGCAGTGCTAGAGATACCAGCTCCTACAATGAGCAGTTCTTC. Amino acid sequence: CSARDTSSYNEQFF.

This clonotype has only a few counts. This chain connects TRBV3-1 to TRBJ2-5; D uncertain. This CDR3 spans 16 amino acids. CDR1 and CDR2 from the germline V gene are LGHDT and YNNKEL (reference sequence). V was trimmed by 1 base and J by 1 base, leaving 13 bases between them. The CDR3 loop is CASSQGLRVAQETQYF. The CDR3 region has the DNA TGTGCCAGCAGCCAAGGCCTAAGGGTGGCCCAAGAGACCCAGTACTTC.

The chain joins TRBV6-2 or TRBV6-3 to TRBJ2-3; 7 bases line up with TRBD2. V lost 5 bases and J lost 5; bases outside the gene matches: 13. There are 16 residues in the CDR3. Germline loops: CDR1 MNHEY, CDR2 SVGEGT. The CDR3 reads CASSPLGAGAGDTQYF. Written as DNA, the CDR3 is TGTGCCAGCAGTCCCCTCGGGGCGGGAGCAGGAGATACGCAGTATTTT.

This clonotype occurred a few times. The chain has TRBV7-8 and TRBJ2-2; unclear D gene. There are 13 residues in the CDR3. Germline loops: CDR1 SGHVS, CDR2 FQNEAQ. Trimming removed 4 bases from V and 6 bases from J, with 9 bases in between. CDR3 bases: TGTGCCAGCAGCTCAGTGCTGGCCGGGGAGCTGTTTTTT. It codes for CASSSVLAGELFF.

The chain has TRBV6-5 and TRBJ1-2; D unclear. The CDR3 is made up of 12 amino acids. CDR1 is MNHEY, CDR2 SVGAGI, per germline. V was trimmed by 2 bases and J by 5 bases, leaving 6 bases between them. The CDR3 coding sequence is TGTGCCAGCAGTTACCAAGGTTATGGCTACACCTTC. It translates to CASSYQGYGYTF.

This clonotype was counted at least ten times. J is TRBJ2-7 and V is TRBV12-3 or TRBV12-4, with TRBD1 matching 9 bases. The CDR3 sequence is 13 residues long. V was clipped by 7 bases and J by 2 bases; unmatched bases: 3. The CDR3 bases are TGTGCCAGCACTAGACAGGGGGCCTACGAGCAGTACTTC. Its protein is CASTRQGAYEQYF.

The V call is TRBV5-1, the J call TRBJ1-6; the match to TRBD1 covers 8 bases. Germline V gives CDR1 SGHRS, CDR2 YFSETQ. The CDR3 is 17 residues long. With V trimmed by 4 bases and J by 1 base, 7 bases remained unmatched. CDR3 loop: CASSILRQGSYNSPLHF. The CDR3 coding sequence is TGCGCCAGCAGCATTTTAAGACAGGGGTCCTATAATTCACCCCTCCACTTT. Full variable domain (remainder filled in from reference TRBV5-1 and TRBJ1-6): KAGVTQTPRYLIKTRGQQVTLSCSPISGHRSVSWYQQTPGQGLQFLFEYFSETQRNKGNFPGRFSGRQFSNSRSEMNVSTLELGDSALYLCASSILRQGSYNSPLHFGNGTRLTVT.

This chain joins TRBV7-2 and TRBJ2-1; no definite D call. Trimming removed 11 bases from V and 7 bases from J, with 21 bases in between. In germline, CDR1 is SGHTA, CDR2 FQGNSA. CDR3 length equals 14 residues. The CDR3 region is CASTITVDGNEQFF. CDR3 bases: TGTGCCTCCACGATTACGGTAGACGGGAATGAGCAGTTCTTC. The full variable domain, rest sourced from reference TRBV7-2 and TRBJ2-1, is GAGVSQSPSNKVTEKGKDVELRCDPISGHTALYWYRQSLGQGLEFLIYFQGNSAPDKSGLPSDRFSAERTGGSVSTLTIQRTQQEDSAVYLCASTITVDGNEQFFGPGTRLTVL.

This clonotype was found a few times. This chain uses TRBV4-1 with TRBJ2-2; TRBD2 aligns across 10 bases. The germline CDR1 and CDR2 sequences are MGHRA and YSYEKL. Germline trimming cut 4 bases from V and 4 bases from J; bases unmatched to any gene: 6. The CDR3 runs 16 residues. This CDR3 is CASSRVAGGPTGELFF. CDR3 DNA: TGCGCCAGCAGCCGTGTAGCGGGGGGCCCCACCGGGGAGCTGTTTTTT.

The sample holds a few counts of this clonotype. The rearrangement links TRBV6-6 to TRBJ2-1; D not certain. Germline CDR1 MNHNY, CDR2 SVGAGI (reference sequence). The CDR3 has 13 residues. Trimming removed 6 bases at V and 4 bases at J, with 10 bases between. CDR3 bases: TGTGCCAGCAGGCCGGATCGGTACAATGAGCAGTTCTTC. The encoded protein is CASRPDRYNEQFF.